This T cell receptor beta chain was profiled in a study of post-analysis software for immune sequencing data. Overall study findings and caveats: The F measure placed samples prepared in the same batch into strongly shared clusters. Patients showed TRBV5-6, TRBV5-1 and TRBV20-1 among roughly 5 TRBV segments more frequent than in controls.

As for this clonotype: Its specificity is not known.

Unique molecular identifiers were present in the TCR beta cDNA libraries. TCRdb passed the PCR reads through MiXCR, listing each CDR3 protein once. The sample has approximately 690,000 distinct CDR3 sequences; approximately 60% are singletons. Germline values: CDR1 MGHRA, CDR2 YSYEKL. CDR3 length: 17 amino acids. The V segment lost 0 bases and the J segment 1 base; nucleotides outside the gene matches: 9. The sample taken for sequencing was blood. The chain is built from TRBV4-1 and TRBJ2-7; TRBD1 aligns across 7 bases. The TCR originated in a girl aged 2 to 10 with multiple sclerosis. CDR3 sequence: CASSQDPTQGVSYEQYF. The CDR3 DNA reads as TGCGCCAGCAGCCAAGATCCTACTCAGGGGGTGTCCTACGAGCAGTACTTC.